This T cell receptor beta chain was obtained from a study of CD8 T cells in Susac syndrome. Reverse transcription of about 0.5 to 1 ug RNA used random hexamers. The amplification used immunoSEQ multiplex PCR on TCR beta CDR3; it spanned 54 Vbeta and 13 Jbeta. TCRdb redid the calling of the immunoSEQ multiplex PCR reads with MiXCR, one entry per CDR3 protein. The table shows about 140,000 distinct CDR3 sequences, with around 96% occurring only once. A word on this clonotype: Its antigen is unidentified.

Germline CDR1 MNHEY, CDR2 SMNVEV (reference sequence). V was clipped by 8 bases and J by 8 bases, with 15 bases between them. This CDR3 region has 12 residues. TCR beta sequences were obtained from blood CD8+ and CD4+ T cells. Study conclusions and caveats: The study conceded that its TCR sequencing and HLA analysis involved relatively few individuals.

The TCR originated in a human donor with multiple sclerosis. The chain is built from TRBV27 and TRBJ1-2; no clear D gene. The specimen sequenced was CD4+ T cells from PBMCs. The CDR3 region has the DNA TGTGCCAGCGGTCACTTCGGCGGCGGCTACACCTTC. Translated: CASGHFGGGYTF.